The source of this T cell receptor (beta chain) is a study of T cell responses to AZD1222 COVID-19 vaccine. General study findings and limits: Nearly half of the spike-specific TCRs reportedly recognize variant regions that carry no mutations. In all cases, repertoires were sampled only after the peak T cell response.

As concerns this clone: Its target is not known.

Profiled with immunoSEQ multiplex PCR; TCRdb holds only in-frame clones, not every one. Among more than 60,000 clones listed, roughly 84% were seen once. This TCR was sampled from an adult who received the AZD1222 COVID-19 vaccine. The source material was peripheral blood, sampled 28 days after the second AZD1222 dose.

CDR3 nucleotide sequence: TGTGCCAGCAGTAACACAGCCACCGGGGAGCTGTTTTTT. Encoded protein: CASSNTATGELFF. This chain connects TRBV2 to TRBJ2-2; D ambiguous. Germline V gene data show CDR1 as SNHLY and CDR2 as FYNNEI. This CDR3 spans 13 amino acids. The ends were cut back, 5 bases at V and 4 bases at J, with 8 bases in the middle.